This TCR beta chain was recorded in a study of long-term antiretroviral therapy in people with HIV. The study, taken as a whole, reports: Collection of the blood took place between the mid-2000s and the late 2010s. The ART regimens in use then may have been less effective than current ones. Clones with expansion before ART led the repertoire at all time points. ART-treated samples gained diversity yet remained below transplant donor controls.

Treatment locations for all participants with HIV were in the United States. Sequencing relied on immunoSEQ assay v3.0, run at survey level. Produced via immunoSEQ multiplex PCR; TCRdb's table is partial and in-frame only. The sample holds over 20,000 clones, approximately 82% seen once. CDR3 length equals 15 residues. V was clipped by 10 bases and J by 4 bases; unmatched bases: 13. Germline V gene sequence: CDR1 LNHDA, CDR2 SQIVND (reference sequence). On this clone: As yet, its antigen is unknown.

The specimen comprised unsorted PBMCs, sampled 0.5 years after starting antiretroviral therapy. This receptor was taken from a man younger than 35 with HIV. The rearrangement links TRBV19 to TRBJ2-7; 10 bases align to TRBD1. The CDR3 DNA reads as TGTGCCACCAACGAAAAGGGACAGGGGTTTTACGAGCAGTACTTC. It is translated as CATNEKGQGFYEQYF.